The present entry profiles one TCR beta chain with its context. The table came from immunoSEQ multiplex PCR; TCRdb's copy has only in-frame clones and leaves some out. The table shows hundreds of thousands of clones, with 85% to 90% occurring only once. These data come from a study of blood T cell repertoires in COVID-19. Per the germline V gene, CDR1 is SGDLS and CDR2 is YYNGEE. The CDR3 is 15 amino acids. Trimming removed 0 bases from V and 2 bases from J, with 11 bases in between. The sequence was obtained from a woman aged 18 to 35 who had recovered from COVID-19. J is TRBJ1-2 and V is TRBV9; D uncertain. The sequencing input was PBMCs or T cells enriched from blood (not recorded which). CDR3 nucleotide sequence: TGTGCCAGCAGCGTAGGGGTTGGGCAGAACTATGGCTACACCTTC. Protein product: CASSVGVGQNYGYTF.